A single sample is the source of the 20 T cell receptor beta chains below, sequenced in a study of beta chain features in type 1 diabetes (dated by TCRdb to 2016 to 2018). Receptor libraries were prepared by the immunoSEQ multiplex PCR assay. All of the isolated RNA was reverse transcribed with the High Capacity cDNA Reverse Transcription Kit, so expressed TCRB transcripts were sequenced. The table comes from immuneACCESS by way of TCRdb, which keeps in-frame sequences with V and J called. Part of the clones is missing from these tables; in studies checked, under half for an unresolved V gene and the rest for unknown reasons. The sample has hundreds of thousands of clones on record, around a sixth of them singletons. 0.093% of the sample rests with the top ten. Sequencing used naive CD4+ T cells from blood. The sample's cell subset or site label is to be understood as: true naive CD4+ T cells. Receptor source: a man younger than 30 in good health.

The sample holds a few counts of this clone. This rearrangement joins TRBV15 to TRBJ1-2; D unclear. Trimming cost V 4 bases and J 2 bases, with 17 bases left between them. Germline V gene lookup returns CDR1 LNHNV and CDR2 YYDKDF (reference sequence). This CDR3 spans 16 amino acids. DNA of the CDR3: TGTGCCACCAGCACGGAGATGGGTAGGCTAAACTATGGCTACACCTTC. It is translated as CATSTEMGRLNYGYTF.

The CDR3 nucleotides read TGTGCCTGGAGTGTACCCAGGGTGTCGAATGGCTACACCTTC. It is translated as CAWSVPRVSNGYTF. The chain is built from TRBV30 and TRBJ1-2; maybe TRBD1 (5 bases). Trimming pared 0 bases from V and 6 bases from J, leaving 14 bases between. CDR1 is GTSNPN, CDR2 SVGIG, per germline (reference sequence). The CDR3 length is 14 residues.

The gene calls are TRBV2 and TRBJ2-1, with TRBD2 as a possible D gene (5 bases). Germline V gene lookup returns CDR1 SNHLY and CDR2 FYNNEI. The length of the CDR3 is 14 residues. The germline V and J ends were trimmed by 0 bases and 9 bases, with 12 bases remaining between them. Here the CDR3 DNA reads TGTGCCAGCAGTGAAGCCCCTCAGCGGCCTGAGCAGTTCTTC. Its protein product is CASSEAPQRPEQFF.

This clone was observed a few times. The chain links TRBV5-1 to TRBJ2-1, with D possibly being TRBD2 (5 bases). CDR1 and CDR2 (germline): SGHRS, YFSETQ. With 3 bases removed from V and 5 bases from J, the gap between germline ends came to 12 bases. The CDR3 length is 14 residues. CDR3 region: CASSYLGGNNEQFF. CDR3 DNA sequence: TGCGCCAGCAGCTACCTCGGAGGTAACAATGAGCAGTTCTTC.

This clone has a handful of counts. The CDR3 DNA follows: TGTGCCAGCAGCGTATCGCACGATAATTCACCCCTCCACTTT. Its translation is CASSVSHDNSPLHF. This sequence joins TRBV9 and TRBJ1-6, with no clear D. V was shortened by 1 base and J by 5 bases, with 7 bases between the two germline ends. The germline gives CDR1 SGDLS, CDR2 YYNGEE. The CDR3 is made up of 14 amino acids. Drawing the rest from reference TRBV9 and TRBJ1-6, the complete variable domain is DSGVTQTPKHLITATGQRVTLRCSPRSGDLSVYWYQQSLDQGLQFLIQYYNGEERAKGNILERFSAQQFPDLHSELNLSSLELGDSALYFCASSVSHDNSPLHFGNGTRLTVT.

This clone was detected a few times. The CDR3 is CAISGGDRTEAFF. The CDR3 nucleotides read TGTGCCATCAGTGGGGGGGACAGGACTGAAGCTTTCTTT. V usage is TRBV10-3 and J usage is TRBJ1-1, with TRBD1 matching 8 bases. CDR3 length: 13 amino acids. CDR1 is ENHRY, CDR2 SYGVKD, per germline. Trimming cost V 4 bases and J 5 bases; bases outside gene matches: 3.

This clone was detected only a few times. This chain links TRBV11-2 with TRBJ2-3; possibly TRBD2 for D (5 bases). V dropped 4 bases and J dropped 1 base, with 9 bases sitting between them. The CDR3 totals 14 residues. CDR1 SGHAT and CDR2 FQNNGV come from the germline V gene. CDR3 DNA sequence: TGTGCCAGCAGCTCGGACTCGCGCACAGATACGCAGTATTTT. The encoded protein is CASSSDSRTDTQYF.

The chain combines TRBV7-6 with TRBJ2-3; 14 positions match TRBD2. V trimming: 5 bases; J trimming: 4 bases; junction bases outside the gene matches: 5. There are 16 residues in the CDR3. Per germline, CDR1 SGHVS and CDR2 FNYEAQ. CDR3 in amino acids: CASSLRLAGGADTQYF. The CDR3 DNA reads TGTGCCAGCAGCCTACGACTAGCGGGAGGGGCAGATACGCAGTATTTT. Filled out from reference TRBV7-6 and TRBJ2-3, the complete variable domain reads GAGVSQSPRYKVTKRGQDVALRCDPISGHVSLYWYRQALGQGPEFLTYFNYEAQQDKSGLPNDRFSAERPEGSISTLTIQRTEQRDSAMYRCASSLRLAGGADTQYFGPGTRLTVL.

A few counts support this clone. The chain employs TRBV18 and TRBJ1-1; 8 bases match TRBD1. This CDR3 is 14 amino acids long. The V gene end was trimmed by 4 bases and the J gene end by 4 bases; junction bases not matched to a gene: 5. CDR1 KGHSH and CDR2 LQKENI come from the germline V gene. This CDR3 reads CASSQTGDTTEAFF. The CDR3 region has the DNA TGTGCCAGCTCACAGACAGGGGACACCACTGAAGCTTTCTTT.

This clone was counted only a few times. The chain joins TRBV5-1 to TRBJ2-5; a possible D gene is TRBD1 (6 bases). V lost 4 bases and J lost 5, with 15 bases in between. The CDR3 is made up of 14 amino acids. Germline assignment: CDR1 SGHRS and CDR2 YFSETQ. Here the CDR3 reads CASSNAGVGETQYF. The CDR3 DNA reads TGCGCCAGCAGCAACGCAGGGGTTGGGGAGACCCAGTACTTC. Based on the CDR3 plus reference TRBV5-1 and TRBJ2-5, the full variable domain is KAGVTQTPRYLIKTRGQQVTLSCSPISGHRSVSWYQQTPGQGLQFLFEYFSETQRNKGNFPGRFSGRQFSNSRSEMNVSTLELGDSALYLCASSNAGVGETQYFGPGTRLLVL.

The chain links TRBV7-9 to TRBJ2-5; D is uncertain. There are 15 residues in the CDR3. The V gene's germline CDR1 is SEHNR and CDR2 FQNEAQ (reference sequence). V lost 5 bases and J lost 0, with 13 bases in between. The DNA of the CDR3 is TGTGCCAGCAGCCAAGATGTGAGGAACCAAGAGACCCAGTACTTC. Residues: CASSQDVRNQETQYF.

In the case of this clone: Other nucleotide sequences in the sample specify the same CDR3. This chain joins TRBV7-3 and TRBJ2-1; D is possibly TRBD1 (6 bases). The ends were cut back, 4 bases at V and 9 bases at J, with 7 bases in the middle. Germline V lookup: CDR1 SGHTA, CDR2 FQGTGA. The CDR3 contains 11 residues. CDR3 in amino acids: CASSSGVEQFF. The CDR3 region has the DNA TGTGCCAGCAGCTCAGGGGTTGAGCAGTTCTTC.

This clone was found many times. This sample includes further DNA sequences coding for the same CDR3. The chain uses TRBV18 and TRBJ2-4, with TRBD1 as a possible D gene (5 bases). The CDR3 loop spans 14 amino acids. The V gene's germline CDR1 is KGHSH and CDR2 LQKENI. V lost 2 bases and J 3 bases, leaving 8 bases between the germline ends. DNA for the CDR3: TGTGCCAGCTCACCAGGGGCGAGCAAAAACATTCAGTACTTC. Its protein is CASSPGASKNIQYF.

The rearrangement joins TRBV10-3 to TRBJ2-2, with D uncertain. V lost 3 bases to trimming and J lost 2 bases, with 7 bases between them. The CDR3 sequence is 14 residues long. Germline loops: CDR1 ENHRY, CDR2 SYGVKD. CDR3 sequence (DNA): TGTGCCATCAGTGAAGAACCCAACACCGGGGAGCTGTTTTTT. It is translated as CAISEEPNTGELFF.

The genes are TRBV28 and TRBJ2-6, with D unclear. The CDR3 length is 15 residues. V lost 6 bases to trimming and J lost 2 bases, with 11 bases between them. CDR1 and CDR2 from the germline V gene are MDHEN and SYDVKM. CDR3 in DNA: TGTGCCAGCAGCAGTGTGGGTACTGGGGCCAACGTCCTGACTTTC. This sequence encodes CASSSVGTGANVLTF.

In this sample, this clone turned up a few times. The same CDR3 also results from other DNA sequences found in this sample. The chain employs TRBV5-1 and TRBJ1-1; TRBD1 might be the D (5 bases). Germline lookup yields CDR1 SGHRS and CDR2 YFSETQ. CDR3 length: 13 residues. V lost 0 bases to trimming and J lost 5 bases, with 8 bases between them. CDR3 in amino acids: CASSLGGGTEAFF. CDR3 coding DNA: TGCGCCAGCAGCTTGGGTGGGGGAACTGAAGCTTTCTTT. The full variable domain, its missing parts supplied by reference TRBV5-1 and TRBJ1-1, is KAGVTQTPRYLIKTRGQQVTLSCSPISGHRSVSWYQQTPGQGLQFLFEYFSETQRNKGNFPGRFSGRQFSNSRSEMNVSTLELGDSALYLCASSLGGGTEAFFGQGTRLTVV.

This clone was observed a handful of times. V is TRBV4-3 and J is TRBJ2-2, with TRBD2 as a possible D gene (7 bases). With 4 bases removed from V and 3 bases from J, the gap between germline ends came to 12 bases. There are 15 residues in the CDR3. In germline, CDR1 is LGHNA, CDR2 YSLEER. The DNA for the CDR3 is TGCGCCAGCAGCCTCCAGGGGAGGGACACCGGGGAGCTGTTTTTT. Translation gives CASSLQGRDTGELFF.

The chain carries TRBV6-1 and TRBJ2-3; the D gene is possibly TRBD1 (5 bases). The V end lost 4 bases, the J end lost 4 bases, and 12 bases lay between the germline ends. The CDR3 is made up of 14 amino acids. CDR1 MNHNS and CDR2 SASEGT come from the germline V gene. DNA for the CDR3: TGTGCCAGCAGTGGAGCAGGGATCGCAGATACGCAGTATTTT. Protein sequence: CASSGAGIADTQYF.

The sample holds a few counts of this clone. The chain couples TRBV11-2 to TRBJ2-7, with D possibly matching TRBD2 (5 bases). V was cut by 4 bases and J by 0 bases, with 10 bases left in between. This CDR3 region has 14 residues. CDR1 SGHAT and CDR2 FQNNGV come from the germline V gene. CDR3 residues: CASSSIGSSYEQYF. Written as DNA, the CDR3 is TGTGCCAGCAGCTCAATAGGGAGCTCCTACGAGCAGTACTTC.

The V gene is TRBV2, the J gene TRBJ1-6; TRBD1 is a possible D gene (5 bases). Germline V gene data show CDR1 as SNHLY and CDR2 as FYNNEI. Trimming shortened V by 6 bases and J by 13 bases, and 13 bases separated the two germline ends. The CDR3 runs to 12 residues. CDR3 region: CASRRTPGPLHF. The CDR3, as DNA: TGTGCCAGCAGGAGGACACCGGGGCCCCTCCACTTT. The whole variable domain, remainder taken from reference TRBV2 and TRBJ1-6, is EPEVTQTPSHQVTQMGQEVILRCVPISNHLYFYWYRQILGQKVEFLVSFYNNEISEKSEIFDDQFSVERPDGSNFTLKIRSTKLEDSAMYFCASRRTPGPLHFGNGTRLTVT.